This T cell receptor beta chain was identified in a study of T-cell reconstitution after alpha-beta-depleted transplantation in children. V lost 5 bases, J lost 5 bases, and 16 bases lay in between. This CDR3 comprises 15 residues. Researchers prepared the TCRbeta library using unique molecular identifiers, the study reports. TCRdb fed the PCR reads into MiXCR, producing one record per CDR3 protein. Found here are some 640,000 distinct CDR3 sequences, roughly 15% of them singletons; the top ten hold approximately 1.1%. This specimen was PBMCs from the stem cell graft donor, taken from the stem cell graft. This receptor was obtained from a human donor who donated a stem cell graft to a child with acute myeloid leukemia. The chain joins TRBV12-3 or TRBV12-4 to TRBJ1-5; maybe TRBD1 (6 bases). In DNA form, the CDR3 reads TGTGCCAGCAGTCAGGACTTTAGGGGGGATCAGCCCCAGCATTTT. It yields the protein CASSQDFRGDQPQHF.